The source of this T cell receptor beta chain is a study of blood T cell repertoires in COVID-19. Turning to the study itself: Whether acute or convalescent, the COVID-19 samples came from the United States, Italy and Spain.

This CDR3 spans 16 amino acids. The V gene lost 4 bases and the J gene lost 6 bases, with 20 bases spanning the gap. Looked up from germline, CDR1 is SGDLS and CDR2 is YYNGEE. This table comes from immunoSEQ multiplex PCR, and its TCRdb copy is limited to in-frame clones, with some not included. The table includes roughly 250,000 clones, approximately 90% detected once. The sequenced sample was peripheral blood. This sequence joins TRBV9 and TRBJ2-1, with D maybe TRBD2 (6 bases). The clonotype originates from a woman in her forties with acute or convalescent COVID-19. The CDR3 sequence is CASSPPGLQVGNEQFF. CDR3 nucleotide sequence: TGTGCCAGCAGCCCTCCGGGACTCCAAGTCGGCAATGAGCAGTTCTTC.